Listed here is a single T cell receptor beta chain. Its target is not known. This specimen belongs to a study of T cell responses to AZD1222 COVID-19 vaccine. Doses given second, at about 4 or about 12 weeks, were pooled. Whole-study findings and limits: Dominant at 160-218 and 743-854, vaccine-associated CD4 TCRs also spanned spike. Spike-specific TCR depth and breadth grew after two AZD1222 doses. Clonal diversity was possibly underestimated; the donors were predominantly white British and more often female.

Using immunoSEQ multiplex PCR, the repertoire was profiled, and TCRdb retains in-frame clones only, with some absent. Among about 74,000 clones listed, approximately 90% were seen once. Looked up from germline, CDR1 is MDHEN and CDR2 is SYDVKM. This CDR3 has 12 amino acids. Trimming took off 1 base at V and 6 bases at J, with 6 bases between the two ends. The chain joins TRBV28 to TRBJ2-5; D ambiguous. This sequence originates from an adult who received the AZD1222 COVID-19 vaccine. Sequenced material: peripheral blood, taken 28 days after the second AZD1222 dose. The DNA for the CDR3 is TGTGCCAGCAGTTTATCTCTCCAGACCCAGTACTTC. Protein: CASSLSLQTQYF. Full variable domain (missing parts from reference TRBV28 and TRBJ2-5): DVKVTQSSRYLVKRTGEKVFLECVQDMDHENMFWYRQDPGLGLRLIYFSYDVKMKEKGDIPEGYSVSREKKERFSLILESASTNQTSMYLCASSLSLQTQYFGPGTRLLVL.